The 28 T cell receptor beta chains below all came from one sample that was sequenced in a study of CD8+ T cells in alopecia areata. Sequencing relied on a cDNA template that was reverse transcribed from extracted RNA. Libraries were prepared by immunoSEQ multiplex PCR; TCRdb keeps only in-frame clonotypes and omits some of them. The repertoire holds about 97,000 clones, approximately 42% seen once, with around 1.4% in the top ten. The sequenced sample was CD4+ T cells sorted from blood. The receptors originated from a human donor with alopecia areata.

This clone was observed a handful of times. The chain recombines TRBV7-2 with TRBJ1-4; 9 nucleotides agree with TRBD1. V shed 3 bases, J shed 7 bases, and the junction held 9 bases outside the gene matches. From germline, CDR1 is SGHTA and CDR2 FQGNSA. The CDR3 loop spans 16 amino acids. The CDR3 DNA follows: TGTGCCAGCAGCTTCGACCCGGGACAGGGACGTGAAAAACTGTTTTTT. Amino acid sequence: CASSFDPGQGREKLFF.

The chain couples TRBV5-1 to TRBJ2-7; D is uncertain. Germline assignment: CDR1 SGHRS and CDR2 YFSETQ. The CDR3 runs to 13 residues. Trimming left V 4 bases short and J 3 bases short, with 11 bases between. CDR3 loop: CASSLDGNYEQYF. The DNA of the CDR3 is TGCGCCAGCAGCCTCGACGGCAACTACGAGCAGTACTTC. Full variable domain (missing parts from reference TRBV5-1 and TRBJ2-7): KAGVTQTPRYLIKTRGQQVTLSCSPISGHRSVSWYQQTPGQGLQFLFEYFSETQRNKGNFPGRFSGRQFSNSRSEMNVSTLELGDSALYLCASSLDGNYEQYFGPGTRLTVT.

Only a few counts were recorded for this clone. CDR3: CASSAGLAFRGELFF. CDR3 bases: TGTGCCAGCAGTGCGGGACTAGCGTTTCGCGGGGAGCTGTTTTTT. The chain joins TRBV27 to TRBJ2-2; 10 bases line up with TRBD2. J lost 7 bases, V lost 5 bases, and 7 bases had no gene match. This CDR3 spans 15 amino acids. Germline V gene lookup returns CDR1 MNHEY and CDR2 SMNVEV (reference sequence).

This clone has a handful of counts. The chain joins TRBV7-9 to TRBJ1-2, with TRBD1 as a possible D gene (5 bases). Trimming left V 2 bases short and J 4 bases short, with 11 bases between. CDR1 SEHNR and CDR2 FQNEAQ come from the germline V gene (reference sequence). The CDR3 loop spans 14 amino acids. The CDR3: CASSLNTGTYGYTF. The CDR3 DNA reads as TGTGCCAGCAGCTTAAATACCGGGACCTATGGCTACACCTTC.

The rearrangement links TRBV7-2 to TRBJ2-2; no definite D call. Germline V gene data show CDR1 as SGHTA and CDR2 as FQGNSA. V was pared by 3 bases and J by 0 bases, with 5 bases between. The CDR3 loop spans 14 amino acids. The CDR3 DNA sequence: TGTGCCAGCAGCTTTGGCCCGAACACCGGGGAGCTGTTTTTT. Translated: CASSFGPNTGELFF.

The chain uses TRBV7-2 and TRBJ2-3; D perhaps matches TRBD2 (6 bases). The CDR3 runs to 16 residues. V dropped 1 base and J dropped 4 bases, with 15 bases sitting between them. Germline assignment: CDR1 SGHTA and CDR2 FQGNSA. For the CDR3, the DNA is TGTGCCAGCAGCTTAGGCCCAGGAACGGGGGCAGATACGCAGTATTTT. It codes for CASSLGPGTGADTQYF.

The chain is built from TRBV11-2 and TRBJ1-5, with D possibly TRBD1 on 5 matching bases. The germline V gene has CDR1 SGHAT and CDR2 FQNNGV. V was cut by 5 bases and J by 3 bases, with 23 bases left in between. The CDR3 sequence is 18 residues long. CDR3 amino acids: CASSRKTGIGTDNQPQHF. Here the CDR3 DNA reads TGTGCCAGCAGCCGTAAAACCGGAATCGGGACCGACAATCAGCCCCAGCATTTT.

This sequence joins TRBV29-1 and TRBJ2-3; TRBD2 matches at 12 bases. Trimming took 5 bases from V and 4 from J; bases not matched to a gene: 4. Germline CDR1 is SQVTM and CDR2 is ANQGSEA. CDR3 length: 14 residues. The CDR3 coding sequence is TGCAGCGTTAGGACTAGCGGGACTGCAGATACGCAGTATTTT. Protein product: CSVRTSGTADTQYF.

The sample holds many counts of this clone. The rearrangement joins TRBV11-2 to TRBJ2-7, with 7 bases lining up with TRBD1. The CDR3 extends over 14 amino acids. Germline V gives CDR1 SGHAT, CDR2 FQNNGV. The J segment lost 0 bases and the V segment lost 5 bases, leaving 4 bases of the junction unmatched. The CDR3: CASSPGTASYEQYF. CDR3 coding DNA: TGTGCCAGCAGCCCAGGGACAGCCTCCTACGAGCAGTACTTC.

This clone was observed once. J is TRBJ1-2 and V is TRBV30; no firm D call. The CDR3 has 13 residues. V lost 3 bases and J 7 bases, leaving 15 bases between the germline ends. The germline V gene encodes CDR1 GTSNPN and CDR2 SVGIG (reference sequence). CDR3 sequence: CAWSHGLRGGYTF. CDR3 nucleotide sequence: TGTGCCTGGAGCCACGGTCTTCGTGGTGGCTACACCTTC.

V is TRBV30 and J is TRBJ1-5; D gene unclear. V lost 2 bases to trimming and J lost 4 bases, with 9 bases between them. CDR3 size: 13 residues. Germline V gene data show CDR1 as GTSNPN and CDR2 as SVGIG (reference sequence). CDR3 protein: CAWSTDRNQPQHF. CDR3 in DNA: TGTGCCTGGAGTACCGACCGAAATCAGCCCCAGCATTTT.

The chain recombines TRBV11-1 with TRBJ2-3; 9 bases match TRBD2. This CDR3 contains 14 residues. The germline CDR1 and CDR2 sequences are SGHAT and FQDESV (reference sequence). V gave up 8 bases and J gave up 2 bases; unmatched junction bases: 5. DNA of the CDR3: TGTGCCAGCGCCGCGGGGGGGGTCACAGATACGCAGTATTTT. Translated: CASAAGGVTDTQYF.

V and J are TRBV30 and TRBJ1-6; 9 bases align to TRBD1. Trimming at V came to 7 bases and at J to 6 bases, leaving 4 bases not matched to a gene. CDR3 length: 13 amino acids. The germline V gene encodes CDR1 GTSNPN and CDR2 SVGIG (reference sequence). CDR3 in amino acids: CALGQGSNSPLHF. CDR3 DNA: TGTGCCTTAGGACAGGGGAGTAATTCACCCCTCCACTTT.

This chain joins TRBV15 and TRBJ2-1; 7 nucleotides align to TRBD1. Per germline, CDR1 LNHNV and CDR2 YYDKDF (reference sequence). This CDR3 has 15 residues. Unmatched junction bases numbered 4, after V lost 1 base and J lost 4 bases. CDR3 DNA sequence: TGTGCCACCAGCAGAGTTGGGACAGCTTACAATGAGCAGTTCTTC. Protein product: CATSRVGTAYNEQFF.

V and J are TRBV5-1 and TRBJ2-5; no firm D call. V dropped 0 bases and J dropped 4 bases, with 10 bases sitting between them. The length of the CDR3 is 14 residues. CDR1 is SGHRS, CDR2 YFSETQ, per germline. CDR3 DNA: TGCGCCAGCAGCTTGGCCCGGAACGGAGAGACCCAGTACTTC. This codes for CASSLARNGETQYF.

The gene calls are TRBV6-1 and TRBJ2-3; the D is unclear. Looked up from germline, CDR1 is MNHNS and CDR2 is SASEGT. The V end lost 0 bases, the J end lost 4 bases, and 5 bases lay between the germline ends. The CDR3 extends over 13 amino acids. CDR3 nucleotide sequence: TGTGCCAGCAGTGAAGCGTGGGCAGATACGCAGTATTTT. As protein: CASSEAWADTQYF.

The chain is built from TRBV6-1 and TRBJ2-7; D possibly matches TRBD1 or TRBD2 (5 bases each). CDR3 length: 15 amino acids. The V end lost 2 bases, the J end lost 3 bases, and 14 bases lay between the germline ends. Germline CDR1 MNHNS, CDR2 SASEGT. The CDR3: CASSESGTASYEQYF. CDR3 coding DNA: TGTGCCAGCAGTGAATCGGGGACGGCAAGCTACGAGCAGTACTTC.

CDR3 in amino acids: CASSAPGLAGAHNEQFF. The CDR3 nucleotides read TGTGCCAGCAGCGCCCCGGGACTAGCGGGGGCCCACAATGAGCAGTTCTTC. This chain joins TRBV7-2 and TRBJ2-1; 14 bases are a match to TRBD2. V dropped 5 bases and J dropped 5; count of bases not matched to a gene: 8. The CDR3 is 17 amino acids. CDR1 SGHTA and CDR2 FQGNSA come from the germline V gene.

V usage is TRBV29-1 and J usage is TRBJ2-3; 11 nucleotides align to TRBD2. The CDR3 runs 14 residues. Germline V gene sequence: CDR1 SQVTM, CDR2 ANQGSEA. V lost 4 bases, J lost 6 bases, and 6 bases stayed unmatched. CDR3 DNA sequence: TGCAGCGTTGTCCTAGCGGGAGGTCGGGATACGCAGTATTTT. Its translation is CSVVLAGGRDTQYF.

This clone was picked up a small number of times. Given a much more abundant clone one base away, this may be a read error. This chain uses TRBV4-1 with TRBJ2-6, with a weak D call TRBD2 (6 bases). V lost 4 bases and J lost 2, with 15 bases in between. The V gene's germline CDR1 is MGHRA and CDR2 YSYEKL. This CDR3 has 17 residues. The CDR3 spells CASSLGWRDTGANVLTF. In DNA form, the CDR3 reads TGCGCCAGCAGCCTAGGATGGAGGGATACTGGGGCCAACGTCCTGACTTTC.

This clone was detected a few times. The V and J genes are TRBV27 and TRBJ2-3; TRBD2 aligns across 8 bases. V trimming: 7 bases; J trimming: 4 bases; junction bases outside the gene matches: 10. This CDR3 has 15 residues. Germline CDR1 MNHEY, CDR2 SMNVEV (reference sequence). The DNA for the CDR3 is TGTGCCAGCACATTCCTAGGACTAGCACCAGATACGCAGTATTTT. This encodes CASTFLGLAPDTQYF.

The CDR3, as DNA: TGTGCCAGCAGTACCCCCGGGCAACGAGTCCATGAGCAGTTCTTC. This encodes CASSTPGQRVHEQFF. The rearrangement links TRBV6-5 to TRBJ2-1; D is unresolved. Germline V CDR1 and CDR2: MNHEY, SVGAGI. The CDR3 runs 15 residues. The ends were cut back, 5 bases at V and 8 bases at J, with 19 bases in the middle.

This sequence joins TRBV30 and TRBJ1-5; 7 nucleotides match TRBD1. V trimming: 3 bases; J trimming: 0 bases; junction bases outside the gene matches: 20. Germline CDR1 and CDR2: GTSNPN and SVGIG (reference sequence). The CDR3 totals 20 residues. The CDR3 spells CAWRVHRLRQGLYSNQPQHF. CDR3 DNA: TGTGCCTGGAGGGTCCACCGACTTCGACAGGGCCTATATAGCAATCAGCCCCAGCATTTT.

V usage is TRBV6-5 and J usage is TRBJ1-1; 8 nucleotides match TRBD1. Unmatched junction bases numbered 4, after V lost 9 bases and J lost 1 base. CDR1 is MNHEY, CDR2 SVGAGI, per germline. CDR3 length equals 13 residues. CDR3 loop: CASGDRPNTEAFF. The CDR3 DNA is TGTGCCAGTGGGGACAGGCCGAACACTGAAGCTTTCTTT.

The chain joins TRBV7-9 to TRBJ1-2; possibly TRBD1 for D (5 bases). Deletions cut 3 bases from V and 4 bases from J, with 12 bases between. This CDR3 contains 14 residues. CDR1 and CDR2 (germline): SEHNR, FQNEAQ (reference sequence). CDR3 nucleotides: TGTGCCAGCAGCTTGGCGGGGGGAGGCTATGGCTACACCTTC. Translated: CASSLAGGGYGYTF.

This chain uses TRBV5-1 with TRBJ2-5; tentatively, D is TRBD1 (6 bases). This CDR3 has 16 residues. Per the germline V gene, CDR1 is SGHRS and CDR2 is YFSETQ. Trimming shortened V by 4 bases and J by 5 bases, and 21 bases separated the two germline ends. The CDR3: CASSGTGTPRRETQYF. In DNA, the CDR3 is TGCGCCAGCAGCGGGACCGGGACACCGAGAAGGGAGACCCAGTACTTC.

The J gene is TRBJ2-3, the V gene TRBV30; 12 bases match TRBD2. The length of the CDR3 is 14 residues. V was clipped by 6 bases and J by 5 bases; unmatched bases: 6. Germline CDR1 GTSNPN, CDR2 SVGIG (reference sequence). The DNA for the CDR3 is TGTGCCTGTGGACTAGCGGGATGGAAAGATACGCAGTATTTT. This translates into CACGLAGWKDTQYF.

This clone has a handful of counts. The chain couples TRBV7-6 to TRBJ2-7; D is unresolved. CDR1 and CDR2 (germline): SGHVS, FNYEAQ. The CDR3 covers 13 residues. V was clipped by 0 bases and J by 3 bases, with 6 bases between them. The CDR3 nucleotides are TGTGCCAGCAGCTTAGCGTCTGACTACGAGCAGTACTTC. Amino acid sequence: CASSLASDYEQYF.